These 23 T cell receptor beta chains were all obtained from the same sample, sequenced in a study of tumor and adjacent non-tumor tissue in lung cancer (dated by TCRdb to the late 2010s). RNA was extracted from bulk unsorted tissue and checked for quality with a NanoDrop ND-1000 and an Agilent 2100. The normal lung samples consisted of distant non-tumor tissue collected more than 3 cm from the tumor edge. Library preparation used multiplex PCR. TCRdb names Illumina HiSeq 2500 as the instrument used. TCRbeta libraries were built by three rounds of nested PCR using primers (Table S4), following protocols modified from ARM-PCR. Through fastp at Q25 and MiXCR, TCRdb rebuilt clones from the public reads, retaining in-frame beta chains. Rows merge per CDR3 protein into single entries with the most common DNA and genes. The sample profile shows about 98,000 distinct CDR3 sequences; more than 80% of them were found once. The top ten hold less than 40% of the sample.

Sequences were obtained from distant non-tumor lung tissue. The source of these receptors is a man between 60 and 70 years old with small cell lung cancer.

Concerning this clonotype: At one end, the junction sequence differs from germline, possibly due to a read error. V gene TRBV20-1 combines with J gene TRBJ2-5, with TRBD2 matching over 11 bases. CDR3 length: 15 residues. The V gene's germline CDR1 is DFQATT and CDR2 SNEGSKA (reference sequence). CDR3 loop: CTARRLAGFVETQYF. CDR3 nucleotides: TGCACTGCTAGAAGACTAGCGGGGTTCGTAGAGACCCAGTACTTC.

As for this clonotype: One end of the junction is discordant with germline, which a read error may explain. The J gene is TRBJ1-4, the V gene TRBV6-1; D is perhaps TRBD1 (5 bases). Germline CDR1 and CDR2: MNHNS and SASEGT. CDR3 length equals 16 residues. The CDR3: CAGSRDSFATNEKLFF. CDR3 DNA sequence: TGTGCCGGCTCCCGGGACTCCTTTGCAACTAATGAAAAACTGTTTTTC.

The chain uses TRBV29-1 and TRBJ2-3; D remains unclear. The CDR3 has 14 amino acids. The germline CDR1 and CDR2 sequences are SQVTM and ANQGSEA. Trimming took 3 bases from V and 1 from J, leaving 11 bases between them. The CDR3 here is CSVEDPQRTDTQYF. The CDR3 region has the DNA TGCAGCGTTGAGGACCCGCAGCGCACAGATACGCAGTATTTT.

The sample holds many counts of this clonotype. The genes are TRBV5-5 and TRBJ2-1; a weak D match, TRBD1 (5 bases). From germline, CDR1 is SGHKS and CDR2 YYEKEE (reference sequence). V was pared by 2 bases and J by 4 bases, with 19 bases between. The CDR3 loop spans 17 amino acids. CDR3 amino acids: CASSLLGWQGAYNEQFF. The CDR3 DNA reads as TGTGCCAGCAGCTTATTGGGCTGGCAGGGCGCATACAATGAGCAGTTCTTC.

Concerning this clonotype: Germline and junction disagree at one end, which may indicate a read error. The chain recombines TRBV28 with TRBJ2-1; D remains ambiguous. The germline V gene has CDR1 MDHEN and CDR2 SYDVKM. The length of the CDR3 is 11 residues. Here the CDR3 reads CASLGNKEQFF. In DNA, the CDR3 is TGTGCAAGCCTTGGGAACAAAGAGCAGTTCTTC.

Worth noting for this clonotype: This likely comes from a read error, as the CDR3 has no conserved phenylalanine or tryptophan at its end. The V gene is TRBV10-2, the J gene TRBJ1-1; D gene ambiguous. The CDR3 runs to 13 residues. The germline CDR1 and CDR2 sequences are WSHSY and SAAADI. CDR3 in DNA: TGCGTCAGCAGCAGGTCAGAGAACACTGAAGCTTTCTTA. This codes for CVSSRSENTEAFL.

This rearrangement joins TRBV12-3 or TRBV12-4 to TRBJ2-1; 7 nucleotides match TRBD2. V dropped 10 bases and J dropped 3; count of bases not matched to a gene: 12. The CDR3 is 15 amino acids. This chain's CDR3 is CANKNNGRNYNEQFF. CDR3 DNA: TGTGCCAACAAGAATAACGGGAGGAACTACAATGAGCAGTTCTTC.

About this clonotype itself: At one of its ends the junction is not consistent with the germline gene, which may arise from a read error. The chain uses TRBV12-3 or TRBV12-4 and TRBJ2-6; D is undetermined. The CDR3 is 16 amino acids. CDR3 residues: CANSVGFGPGANVLTF. CDR3 nucleotide sequence: TGTGCCAACAGTGTAGGATTCGGACCTGGGGCCAACGTCCTGACTTTC.

This clonotype is a singleton in its sample. A read error is likely, as this CDR3 ends without the conserved phenylalanine or tryptophan. It is unclear where the CDR3 begins or ends on the DNA, so no DNA is shown, and the CDR3 is as TCRdb lists it. V is TRBV7-8 and J is TRBJ2-3; the table calls TRBD1, which could not be checked here. Looked up from germline, CDR1 is SGHVS and CDR2 is FQNEAQ. The CDR3 comprises 15 residues, both ends counted. CDR3 sequence reads: CASSPRHGQGSMHYS.

The CDR3 nucleotides are TGTGCCAGCAGTGAAACCCGGACCAGTTCCCAAGGGGGCTACACCTTC. Translation: CASSETRTSSQGGYTF. The chain combines TRBV2 with TRBJ1-2, with D hard to call. Germline V gives CDR1 SNHLY, CDR2 FYNNEI. The germline V and J ends were trimmed by 2 bases and 8 bases, with 21 bases remaining between them. The CDR3 has 16 amino acids. Complete variable domain (other parts from reference TRBV2 and TRBJ1-2): EPEVTQTPSHQVTQMGQEVILRCVPISNHLYFYWYRQILGQKVEFLVSFYNNEISEKSEIFDDQFSVERPDGSNFTLKIRSTKLEDSAMYFCASSETRTSSQGGYTFGSGTRLTVV.

As to this clonotype: A much more abundant neighbour one base away suggests this may be a read error. This chain connects TRBV20-1 to TRBJ2-3; D gene ambiguous. This CDR3 comprises 14 residues. Looked up from germline, CDR1 is DFQATT and CDR2 is SNEGSKA (reference sequence). V lost 4 bases, J lost 8 bases, and 19 bases lay in between. The CDR3 spells CSATSATEERTQYF. DNA of the CDR3: TGCAGTGCTACCTCCGCGACTGAGGAACGTACGCAGTATTTT.

The chain has TRBV6-1 and TRBJ1-2; D may be TRBD1 (5 bases). V shed 2 bases and J shed 8 bases, with 33 bases lying between them. Germline loops: CDR1 MNHNS, CDR2 SASEGT. The CDR3 sequence is 20 residues long. This CDR3 is CASSELVGRLPTTPTVGYTF. The CDR3 bases are TGTGCCAGCAGTGAACTCGTGGGGCGGCTACCGACGACCCCGACGGTAGGCTACACCTTC.

This clonotype has only a few counts. A junction end diverges from the germline sequence, so it may reflect a read error. The rearrangement uses TRBV29-1 and TRBJ1-1; no firm D call. Germline CDR1 and CDR2: SQVTM and ANQGSEA. CDR3 length equals 14 residues. CDR3 DNA: TGCAGCTCAACCGGGATTTCCCAGAAGACTGAGGCTTTCTTT. It is translated as CSSTGISQKTEAFF.

This chain connects TRBV4-2 to TRBJ1-1, with 7 nucleotides matching TRBD1. Per germline, CDR1 LGHNA and CDR2 YNFKEQ. Trimming removed 8 bases from V and 4 bases from J; junction bases left unmatched: 13. The CDR3 contains 15 residues. CDR3 sequence (DNA): TGTGCCAGCTGCCCAGCACGAGACAGGGTCACTGAAGCTTTCTTT. It is translated as CASCPARDRVTEAFF.

This clonotype was recorded a few times. It may be a read error: a sequence one base away is much more abundant. The chain couples TRBV30 to TRBJ2-7; the match to TRBD1 covers 8 bases. This CDR3 has 13 amino acids. Per germline, CDR1 GTSNPN and CDR2 SVGIG (reference sequence). The trim removed 4 bases at V and 5 bases at J, leaving 7 bases unmatched. This chain's CDR3 is CAWTDGTGDEQYV. DNA of the CDR3: TGTGCCTGGACTGATGGGACAGGTGACGAGCAGTACGTC.

Comments on this clonotype: The junction shows a germline mismatch at one end, possibly a read error. This chain links TRBV4-2 with TRBJ1-3; 7 bases line up with TRBD1. The V gene's germline CDR1 is LGHNA and CDR2 YNFKEQ. The CDR3 has 17 residues. Written as DNA, the CDR3 is TGTGGCAGCAGCCGGCCCTGGGGACAGAGCTCTGGAAACACCATATATTTC. Translation: CGSSRPWGQSSGNTIYF.

The rearrangement joins TRBV11-2 to TRBJ2-1, with TRBD2 matching 9 bases. V gave up 1 base and J gave up 14 bases; unmatched junction bases: 21. The CDR3 length is 18 residues. CDR1 and CDR2 from the germline V gene are SGHAT and FQNNGV. This CDR3 is CASSLGAAGGYYYNEKFF. In nucleotides, the CDR3 is TGTGCCAGCAGCTTAGGAGCAGCGGGGGGCTACTACTACAACGAGAAGTTCTTC.

This rearrangement joins TRBV5-1 to TRBJ2-7; possibly TRBD2 for D (5 bases). The CDR3 is made up of 13 amino acids. CDR1 and CDR2 (germline): SGHRS, YFSETQ. CDR3 bases: TGCGCCAACAGCTTTGGTGATGACTACGAGGAGTACGTC. Translated, it gives CANSFGDDYEEYV.

This clonotype appeared many times. The rearrangement uses TRBV5-1 and TRBJ2-5; D might be TRBD1 or TRBD2, each matching 5 bases. The V and J ends lost 4 bases and 1 base respectively, with 11 bases between them. Germline V gene sequence: CDR1 SGHRS, CDR2 YFSETQ. This CDR3 has 14 residues. CDR3 sequence reads: CASSRDGLQETQYF. Here the CDR3 DNA reads TGCGCCAGCAGCAGGGACGGGCTCCAAGAGACCCAGTACTTC.

The chain links TRBV20-1 to TRBJ2-3; the D gene could be TRBD1 or TRBD2 (6 bases each). Deletions cut 0 bases from V and 14 bases from J, with 24 bases between. The CDR3 has 15 residues. Germline CDR1 DFQATT, CDR2 SNEGSKA (reference sequence). In DNA, the CDR3 is TGCAGTGCTAGAGACCCGGGGGCTCTCACAGATACACCGTATTTT. It encodes CSARDPGALTDTPYF.

The chain recombines TRBV20-1 with TRBJ2-1; 11 nucleotides line up with TRBD2. V dropped 5 bases and J dropped 11; count of bases not matched to a gene: 20. This CDR3 comprises 17 residues. In germline, CDR1 is DFQATT, CDR2 SNEGSKA (reference sequence). Here the CDR3 reads CSASLGLAGGGHYKQFF. The CDR3 DNA reads as TGCAGTGCTTCCCTCGGGCTAGCGGGAGGTGGGCACTATAAGCAGTTCTTC.

About this clonotype: A much larger clonotype is one base distant, so this may be a read error. The rearrangement joins TRBV20-1 to TRBJ1-1, with D uncertain. From germline, CDR1 is DFQATT and CDR2 SNEGSKA (reference sequence). This CDR3 spans 14 amino acids. The DNA for the CDR3 is TGCAGTGCTAGAGATCACGGCGGGAACACTGAAGTTTTCTTT. As protein: CSARDHGGNTEVFF.

On this clonotype: The missing conserved phenylalanine or tryptophan at the end of this CDR3 makes a read error likely. V and J are TRBV6-1 and TRBJ1-1, with unresolved D. With 10 bases removed from V and 5 bases from J, the gap between germline ends came to 23 bases. CDR1 is MNHNS and CDR2 is SASEGT in the germline V gene. CDR3 length: 15 residues. CDR3 nucleotides: TGTGCCATCCAGAACGGAGGCGTTGGGAGAACTGAAGCTTTCCTT. Encoded protein: CAIQNGGVGRTEAFL.